The 5 T cell receptor beta chains below all came from one sample that was sequenced in a study of T-cell reconstitution after alpha-beta-depleted transplantation in children. Preparation of the TCRbeta library was carried out with unique molecular identifiers. TCRdb re-analysed the PCR reads in MiXCR, keeping a single row per CDR3 protein. The table has approximately 500,000 distinct CDR3 sequences, 25% to 30% seen once. Material: PBMCs, obtained before TCRalphabeta/CD19-depleted stem cell transplant. Receptors were obtained from a boy in the first two years of life with Wiskott-Aldrich syndrome, due to receive a stem cell transplant.

The V call is TRBV15, the J call TRBJ2-1; 13 nucleotides agree with TRBD2. Germline loops: CDR1 LNHNV, CDR2 YYDKDF (reference sequence). This CDR3 is 18 amino acids long. With 2 bases clipped from V and 8 bases from J, the junction kept 12 bases outside the gene matches. The CDR3: CATSRLAPTSGRSDEQFF. CDR3 in DNA: TGTGCCACCAGCAGACTTGCCCCGACTAGCGGGAGGAGTGATGAGCAGTTCTTC.

This clonotype is a singleton in its sample. The chain carries TRBV5-5 and TRBJ1-2, with D possibly being TRBD1 (6 bases). Trimming took off 1 base at V and 2 bases at J, with 12 bases between the two ends. The CDR3 runs to 15 residues. CDR1 is SGHKS, CDR2 YYEKEE, per germline (reference sequence). CDR3 region: CASSLRQVLNYGYTF. The DNA of the CDR3 is TGTGCCAGCAGCTTGCGACAGGTGCTCAACTATGGCTACACCTTC.

The chain links TRBV5-1 to TRBJ1-1; D not resolved. Germline V CDR1 and CDR2: SGHRS, YFSETQ. V lost 0 bases to trimming and J lost 7 bases, with 13 bases between them. This CDR3 is built from 14 residues. CDR3 bases: TGCGCCAGCAGCTTGGACACAACTAGAGGTGAAGCTTTCTTT. It encodes CASSLDTTRGEAFF.

The table lists this clonotype with a few counts. V is TRBV10-3 and J is TRBJ1-1; D might be TRBD1 (5 bases). The germline V gene has CDR1 ENHRY and CDR2 SYGVKD. This CDR3 spans 13 amino acids. The V and J ends lost 6 bases and 10 bases respectively, with 18 bases between them. CDR3 sequence reads: CAIRAREQERAFF. DNA for the CDR3: TGTGCCATCAGGGCCCGGGAACAGGAGCGAGCTTTCTTT.

The genes are TRBV6-5 and TRBJ1-1, with D perhaps TRBD1 (6 bases). V was cut by 2 bases and J by 0 bases, with 13 bases left in between. Germline CDR1 and CDR2: MNHEY and SVGAGI. The length of the CDR3 is 16 residues. CDR3 bases: TGTGCCAGCAGTTACAGGGGGTTCGACATGAACACTGAAGCTTTCTTT. Its protein is CASSYRGFDMNTEAFF.